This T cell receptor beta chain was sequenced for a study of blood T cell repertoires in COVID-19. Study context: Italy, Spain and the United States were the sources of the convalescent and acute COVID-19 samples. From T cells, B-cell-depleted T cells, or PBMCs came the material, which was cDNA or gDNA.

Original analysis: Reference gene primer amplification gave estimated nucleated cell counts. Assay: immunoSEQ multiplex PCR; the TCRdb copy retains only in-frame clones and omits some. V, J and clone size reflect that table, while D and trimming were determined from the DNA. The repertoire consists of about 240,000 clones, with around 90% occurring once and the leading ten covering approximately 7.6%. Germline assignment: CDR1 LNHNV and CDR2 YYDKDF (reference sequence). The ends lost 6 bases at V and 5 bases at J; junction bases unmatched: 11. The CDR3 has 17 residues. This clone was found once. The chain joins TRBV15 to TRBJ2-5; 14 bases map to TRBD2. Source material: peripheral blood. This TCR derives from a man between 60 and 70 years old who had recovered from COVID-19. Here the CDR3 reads CATSTGLAGDTNETQYF. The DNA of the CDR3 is TGTGCCACCAGTACGGGACTAGCGGGGGACACCAATGAGACCCAGTACTTC. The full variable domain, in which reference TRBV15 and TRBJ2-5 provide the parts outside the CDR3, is DAMVIQNPRYQVTQFGKPVTLSCSQTLNHNVMYWYQQKSSQAPKLLFHYYDKDFNNEADTPDNFQSRRPNTSFCFLDIRSPGLGDTAMYLCATSTGLAGDTNETQYFGPGTRLLVL.